This T cell receptor beta chain came from a study of blood T cell repertoires in COVID-19. This CDR3 has 16 amino acids. Germline assignment: CDR1 SGDLS and CDR2 YYNGEE. Germline trimming cut 4 bases from V and 4 bases from J; bases unmatched to any gene: 7. Donors were grouped by their self-reported clinical history. Some clones are missing from TCRdb's copy, which holds only in-frame ones; the method was immunoSEQ multiplex PCR. Counted here are over 250,000 clones, roughly 80% occurring once; the ten biggest clones make up 4.5% to 6%. This clone was seen more than once but under ten times. The TCR comes from a man aged 40-50 years who had been exposed to COVID-19. The gene calls are TRBV9 and TRBJ2-2; 10 bases align to TRBD2. Sequenced material: PBMCs or T cells enriched from blood (not recorded which). Written as DNA, the CDR3 is TGTGCCAGCAGCCCAACCGGGACTAGCGCCACCGGGGAGCTGTTTTTT. Translated: CASSPTGTSATGELFF.